This TCR beta chain was identified in a study of blood T cell repertoires in COVID-19. Looking at the study overall: Some COVID-19 samples were acute and others convalescent; all came from the United States, Italy and Spain. PBMCs, B-cell-depleted T cells, or T cells were the source of the cDNA or gDNA that made up the material.

The table lists this clone with a few counts. Per the study methods: Researchers report that nucleated cell counts were estimated from reference gene primer amplification. Sequenced by immunoSEQ multiplex PCR; TCRdb stores in-frame clones only, minus some. V, J and clone size are taken as reported in that table, and D and trimming were inferred from the DNA itself. The table records about 140,000 clones, 80% of them present only once. Germline-derived CDR1 and CDR2 are LNHNV and YYDKDF (reference sequence). The CDR3 sequence is 14 residues long. Trimming shortened V by 0 bases and J by 4 bases, and 9 bases separated the two germline ends.

The sample comprised peripheral blood. This chain links TRBV15 with TRBJ1-2; the D is unclear. This receptor was identified in a man between 65 and 85 years old who had recovered from COVID-19. The CDR3 protein is CATSRDNQAYGYTF. As DNA, the CDR3 is TGTGCCACCAGCAGAGATAATCAGGCCTATGGCTACACCTTC.